A selection of T cell receptor beta chains follows, all from one sample in a study of OX40 agonist ivuxolimab in advanced cancers. TCRdb's table, derived via immunoSEQ multiplex PCR, lists solely in-frame clones and lacks some. This table holds some 86,000 clones, roughly 85% found once. The input for sequencing was CD4+ or CD8+ T cells sorted from blood, taken in a trial of the OX40 agonist ivuxolimab. The source is an adult with an advanced solid tumor such as melanoma, head and neck, liver or kidney cancer. Each CDR3 is given with its conserved first and last residue. Expanded clones are given a class, and other clones once, few, many or no size at all.

v_gene: TRBV18; j_gene: TRBJ1-5; len: 16; abundance: -; CDR3aa: CASSPSTGNSNQPQHF
v_gene: TRBV6-1; j_gene: TRBJ2-7; len: 14; abundance: -; CDR3aa: CASSETSGRNEQYF
v_gene: TRBV7-8; j_gene: TRBJ1-2; len: 14; abundance: -; CDR3aa: CASSPVRGAGGYTF
v_gene: TRBV14; j_gene: -; len: 12; abundance: -; CDR3aa: CASSQSTYEQYF
v_gene: TRBV30; j_gene: TRBJ2-5; len: 15; abundance: -; CDR3aa: CAWSPGPPARETQYF
v_gene: TRBV6-5; j_gene: TRBJ1-2; len: 13; abundance: -; CDR3aa: CASKKEGLYGYTF
v_gene: TRBV7-3; j_gene: TRBJ1-3; len: 16; abundance: -; CDR3aa: CASSLTGGYSGNTIYF
v_gene: TRBV10-3; j_gene: TRBJ1-5; len: 14; abundance: -; CDR3aa: CAISPGGGNQPQHF
v_gene: TRBV9; j_gene: TRBJ1-1; len: 13; abundance: few; CDR3aa: CASSAKGDTEAFF
v_gene: TRBV28; j_gene: TRBJ1-1; len: 15; abundance: -; CDR3aa: CASTPSGEGNTEAFF
v_gene: TRBV27; j_gene: TRBJ2-2; len: 17; abundance: -; CDR3aa: CASSLLAPTTGTGELFF
v_gene: TRBV7-2; j_gene: TRBJ2-7; len: 13; abundance: -; CDR3aa: CASSLLDRDEQYF
v_gene: TRBV2; j_gene: TRBJ2-3; len: 17; abundance: -; CDR3aa: CASSAGLRTFNTDTQYF
v_gene: TRBV4-1; j_gene: TRBJ1-2; len: 14; abundance: -; CDR3aa: CASSQDRYRAGYTF
v_gene: TRBV10-2; j_gene: TRBJ2-1; len: 15; abundance: few; CDR3aa: CASSDGGSSYNEQFF
v_gene: TRBV19; j_gene: TRBJ2-5; len: 15; abundance: -; CDR3aa: CASSPEGTGQETQYF
v_gene: TRBV7-9; j_gene: TRBJ1-1; len: 15; abundance: few; CDR3aa: CASSQTRAGNTEAFF
v_gene: TRBV30; j_gene: TRBJ1-2; len: 12; abundance: -; CDR3aa: CAWSKIPYGYTF
v_gene: TRBV5-1; j_gene: TRBJ1-1; len: 13; abundance: -; CDR3aa: CASSLTGDTEAFF
v_gene: TRBV7-9; j_gene: TRBJ1-4; len: 15; abundance: -; CDR3aa: CASRRTGEGEEKLFF
v_gene: TRBV19; j_gene: TRBJ1-4; len: 14; abundance: -; CDR3aa: CASSPDRLGEGVFF
v_gene: TRBV9; j_gene: TRBJ2-3; len: 16; abundance: -; CDR3aa: CASSVGEGGLADTQYF
v_gene: TRBV6-5; j_gene: TRBJ2-7; len: 16; abundance: -; CDR3aa: CASSYGGTKYSYEQYF
v_gene: TRBV14; j_gene: TRBJ2-3; len: 17; abundance: -; CDR3aa: CASSSVLGSGTTDTQYF
v_gene: TRBV2; j_gene: TRBJ2-7; len: 14; abundance: -; CDR3aa: CASSEGLAPYEQYF
v_gene: TRBV11-2; j_gene: TRBJ2-7; len: 14; abundance: -; CDR3aa: CASSLVRETYEQYF
v_gene: TRBV18; j_gene: TRBJ2-3; len: 16; abundance: -; CDR3aa: CASSLLGGGATDTQYF
v_gene: TRBV30; j_gene: TRBJ2-1; len: 14; abundance: -; CDR3aa: CAWRTSGGMNEQFF
v_gene: TRBV6-6; j_gene: TRBJ2-7; len: 13; abundance: -; CDR3aa: CASSYSRGYEQYF
v_gene: TRBV5-5; j_gene: TRBJ2-1; len: 14; abundance: -; CDR3aa: CASSVGGIGNEQFF
v_gene: TRBV5-1; j_gene: TRBJ2-3; len: 17; abundance: -; CDR3aa: CASSLELGTGFADTQYF
v_gene: TRBV7-2; j_gene: TRBJ1-1; len: 13; abundance: few; CDR3aa: CASSLAVRQEAFF
v_gene: TRBV7-8; j_gene: TRBJ1-1; len: 14; abundance: -; CDR3aa: CASSLARGNTEAFF
v_gene: TRBV7-3; j_gene: TRBJ2-2; len: 16; abundance: -; CDR3aa: CASSLSGGSNTGELFF
v_gene: TRBV18; j_gene: TRBJ2-5; len: 13; abundance: -; CDR3aa: CASSPNHQETQYF
v_gene: TRBV2; j_gene: TRBJ2-5; len: 11; abundance: -; CDR3aa: CASNWRETQYF
v_gene: TRBV11-2; j_gene: TRBJ2-2; len: 17; abundance: -; CDR3aa: CASSLRTGGFISGELFF
v_gene: TRBV6-1; j_gene: TRBJ1-5; len: 13; abundance: -; CDR3aa: CASNPRRDQPQHF
v_gene: TRBV2; j_gene: TRBJ2-5; len: 15; abundance: -; CDR3aa: CASSERLAGGETQYF
v_gene: TRBV12-5; j_gene: TRBJ2-5; len: 15; abundance: -; CDR3aa: CASGSSQGRGETQYF
v_gene: TRBV19; j_gene: TRBJ1-2; len: 14; abundance: -; CDR3aa: CASSILTGGYGYTF
v_gene: TRBV19; j_gene: TRBJ2-7; len: 15; abundance: -; CDR3aa: CASSLSSTGMDEQYF